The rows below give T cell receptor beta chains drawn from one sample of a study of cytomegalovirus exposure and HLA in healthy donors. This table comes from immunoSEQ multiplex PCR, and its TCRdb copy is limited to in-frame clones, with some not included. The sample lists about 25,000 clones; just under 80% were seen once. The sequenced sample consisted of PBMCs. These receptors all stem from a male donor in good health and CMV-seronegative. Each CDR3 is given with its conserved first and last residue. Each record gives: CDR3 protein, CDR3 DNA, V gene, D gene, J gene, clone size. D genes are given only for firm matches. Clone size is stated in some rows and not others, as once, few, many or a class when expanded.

CDR3: CASRPTGLALPGELFF; DNA: TGTGCCAGCAGACCTACGGGACTAGCGTTGCCCGGGGAGCTGTTTTTT; V: TRBV28; D: TRBD2; J: TRBJ2-2; size: -
CDR3: CASSSIETRGYMNTEAFF; DNA: TGTGCCAGCAGCTCAATCGAAACCAGGGGCTACATGAACACTGAAGCTTTCTTT; V: TRBV4-2; D: -; J: TRBJ1-1; size: once
CDR3: CASSMSTSGGIEQYF; DNA: TGTGCCAGTAGTATGTCGACTAGCGGGGGTATAGAGCAGTACTTC; V: TRBV19; D: TRBD2; J: TRBJ2-7; size: -
CDR3: CASSSSRDTQYF; DNA: TGTGCCAGCAGTTCAAGTAGAGATACGCAGTATTTT; V: TRBV28; D: -; J: TRBJ2-3; size: -
CDR3: CASSPLGLAGEYEQYF; DNA: TGTGCCAGCTCACCACTCGGACTAGCGGGAGAATACGAGCAGTACTTC; V: TRBV18; D: TRBD2; J: TRBJ2-7; size: -
CDR3: CASSSPRGGENIQYF; DNA: TGTGCCAGCAGTTCGCCCCGGGGTGGGGAAAACATTCAGTACTTC; V: TRBV6-5; D: -; J: TRBJ2-4; size: once
CDR3: CASGSSGGAYEQYF; DNA: TGTGCCAGCGGGTCGAGCGGGGGTGCCTACGAGCAGTACTTC; V: TRBV7-9; D: TRBD2; J: TRBJ2-7; size: -
CDR3: CASSDGAGASDTQYF; DNA: TGTGCCAGCAGTGACGGGGCGGGAGCCTCAGATACGCAGTATTTT; V: TRBV6-4; D: TRBD2; J: TRBJ2-3; size: -
CDR3: CAISRPSDTGGIYTDTQYF; DNA: TGTGCCATCAGCCGACCTTCGGACACAGGGGGTATCTACACAGATACGCAGTATTTT; V: TRBV10-3; D: TRBD1; J: TRBJ2-3; size: -
CDR3: CASSTGTSGLTDTQYF; DNA: TGTGCCAGCAGCACAGGGACTAGCGGACTCACAGATACGCAGTATTTT; V: TRBV7-6; D: TRBD2; J: TRBJ2-3; size: -
CDR3: CASSAGSGDNTGELFF; DNA: TGTGCCAGTAGTGCAGGTAGCGGGGATAACACCGGGGAGCTGTTTTTT; V: TRBV19; D: TRBD2; J: TRBJ2-2; size: -
CDR3: CASSLVGLAGVSGTDTQYF; DNA: TGTGCCAGCAGCTTAGTGGGACTAGCGGGAGTCTCAGGCACAGATACGCAGTATTTT; V: TRBV13; D: TRBD2; J: TRBJ2-3; size: once
CDR3: CASSPPTSGYPDTQYF; DNA: TGTGCCAGTAGTCCCCCAACTAGCGGGTACCCAGATACGCAGTATTTT; V: TRBV19; D: TRBD2; J: TRBJ2-3; size: -
CDR3: CASSSEGGTGTEAFF; DNA: TGTGCCAGCAGCTCGGAAGGGGGAACAGGGACTGAAGCTTTCTTT; V: TRBV6-4; D: -; J: TRBJ1-1; size: few
CDR3: CASSPGAGQGPNQPQHF; DNA: TGTGCCAGCAGTCCAGGGGCCGGCCAGGGTCCCAATCAGCCCCAGCATTTT; V: TRBV27; D: -; J: TRBJ1-5; size: -
CDR3: CASSVTSNYGYTF; DNA: TGTGCCAGCAGCGTTACCAGTAACTATGGCTACACCTTC; V: TRBV9; D: -; J: TRBJ1-2; size: -
CDR3: CASSAGKDYNEQFF; DNA: TGCGCCAGCAGCGCAGGAAAGGACTACAATGAGCAGTTCTTC; V: TRBV5-1; D: -; J: TRBJ2-1; size: -
CDR3: CASSYSRYRENGYTF; DNA: TGTGCCAGCAGTTACTCTCGGTACAGGGAGAATGGCTACACCTTC; V: TRBV6-6; D: -; J: TRBJ1-2; size: once
CDR3: CSVPGPEAFF; DNA: TGCAGCGTTCCTGGGCCTGAAGCTTTCTTT; V: TRBV29-1; D: -; J: TRBJ1-1; size: -
CDR3: CASSQGLAGVNEQFF; DNA: TGTGCCAGCAGCCAAGGACTAGCGGGAGTAAACGAGCAGTTCTTC; V: TRBV4-2; D: TRBD2; J: TRBJ2-1; size: -